The next 28 T cell receptor beta chains were all read from a single sample in a study of T-cell reconstitution after alpha-beta-depleted transplantation in children. Researchers prepared the TCRbeta library using unique molecular identifiers, the study reports. In TCRdb, the PCR reads were re-called with MiXCR into one record per CDR3 protein. Among around 800,000 distinct CDR3 sequences, approximately 15% were seen once, and the ten largest hold approximately 4.5%. Sequenced material: PBMCs, mostly from graft donor cells, taken 360 days after TCRalphabeta/CD19-depleted stem cell transplant. The receptors here all came from a male patient between 10 and 17 years old who had a stem cell transplant for acute lymphoblastic leukemia, so the T cells may come from the graft donor.

The V call is TRBV6-5, the J call TRBJ2-1, with D possibly TRBD1 on 6 matching bases. This CDR3 has 14 residues. Germline CDR1 and CDR2: MNHEY and SVGAGI. Trimming shortened V by 0 bases and J by 7 bases, and 10 bases separated the two germline ends. In nucleotides, the CDR3 is TGTGCCAGCAGTTACTCGAGAGGGGGTAATGAGCAGTTCTTC. It codes for CASSYSRGGNEQFF.

This clonotype was found a few times. The V gene is TRBV4-2, the J gene TRBJ2-1; 12 positions agree with TRBD2. This CDR3 contains 19 residues. Germline loops: CDR1 LGHNA, CDR2 YNFKEQ. Losses at the gene ends were 0 bases for V and 2 bases for J; bases not matched to a gene: 8. CDR3 DNA sequence: TGTGCCAGCAGCCAAGACCTCTCGACTAGCGGGAGAACCTACAATGAGCAGTTCTTC. Its protein product is CASSQDLSTSGRTYNEQFF.

A few counts support this clonotype. The chain carries TRBV24-1 and TRBJ2-2; D is undetermined. V was clipped by 1 base and J by 7 bases, with 12 bases between them. CDR3 length equals 15 residues. Looked up from germline, CDR1 is KGHDR and CDR2 is SFDVKD. The CDR3 DNA reads as TGTGCCACCAGTGATTTCTTGGACCCGAGCGGGGAGCTGTTTTTT. It is translated as CATSDFLDPSGELFF.

This clonotype has more than one count but fewer than ten. This sequence joins TRBV3-1 and TRBJ2-7; 9 nucleotides line up with TRBD1. This CDR3 is built from 16 residues. Germline values: CDR1 LGHDT, CDR2 YNNKEL (reference sequence). V lost 3 bases and J lost 0; bases outside the gene matches: 6. CDR3 region: CASSHTTGGYSYEQYF. The CDR3, as DNA: TGTGCCAGCAGCCATACCACAGGGGGCTACTCCTACGAGCAGTACTTC.

This clonotype has only a few counts. V and J are TRBV4-1 and TRBJ2-5; 8 bases are a match to TRBD1. Germline assignment: CDR1 MGHRA and CDR2 YSYEKL. V dropped 1 base and J dropped 7; count of bases not matched to a gene: 8. The CDR3 totals 15 residues. The CDR3 here is CASSQGPQGAGTQYF. The CDR3 DNA reads TGCGCCAGCAGCCAAGGGCCTCAGGGGGCCGGGACCCAGTACTTC.

This chain connects TRBV7-9 to TRBJ2-5; D uncertain. Germline CDR1 SEHNR, CDR2 FQNEAQ (reference sequence). V shed 6 bases and J shed 3 bases, with 11 bases lying between them. This CDR3 is built from 13 residues. The CDR3 loop is CASSPDLKETQYF. CDR3 sequence (DNA): TGTGCCAGCAGTCCGGACCTGAAAGAGACCCAGTACTTC.

This clonotype was counted between two and nine times. The J gene is TRBJ1-6, the V gene TRBV6-1; no reliable D call. The V and J ends lost 8 bases and 7 bases respectively, with 6 bases between them. CDR3 size: 11 residues. Germline-derived CDR1 and CDR2 are MNHNS and SASEGT. The DNA of the CDR3 is TGTGCCAGCGAATCGAATTCACCCCTCCACTTT. Translated, it gives CASESNSPLHF.

The table lists this clonotype with a few counts. The chain carries TRBV12-3 or TRBV12-4 and TRBJ2-4; tentative D call: TRBD2 (6 bases). The CDR3 sequence is 13 residues long. The V end lost 8 bases, the J end lost 10 bases, and 18 bases lay between the germline ends. The CDR3 loop is CASSPGLPRIQYF. CDR3 bases: TGTGCCAGCTCCCCGGGACTCCCTCGGATTCAGTACTTC.

In its sample, this clonotype was seen once. The chain recombines TRBV20-1 with TRBJ2-7; TRBD1 might be the D (5 bases). The CDR3 is made up of 13 amino acids. V shed 4 bases and J shed 2 bases, with 12 bases lying between them. CDR1 and CDR2 (germline): DFQATT, SNEGSKA (reference sequence). CDR3 sequence: CSATRAEAYEQYF. The DNA for the CDR3 is TGCAGTGCTACCAGGGCTGAGGCCTACGAGCAGTACTTC.

There are a few counts of this clonotype. In DNA, the CDR3 is TGTGCCAGCAGTTACTCGAGGACGAGCTCTGGAAACACCATATATTTT. Protein: CASSYSRTSSGNTIYF. The chain has TRBV6-5 and TRBJ1-3; D not resolved. The CDR3 is 16 residues long. Germline lookup yields CDR1 MNHEY and CDR2 SVGAGI. V was cut by 0 bases and J by 0 bases, with 9 bases left in between.

This clonotype was seen once. V and J are TRBV7-9 and TRBJ1-3, with a tentative D call TRBD1 (5 bases). With 6 bases removed from V and 5 bases from J, the gap between germline ends came to 14 bases. CDR1 and CDR2 (germline): SEHNR, FQNEAQ (reference sequence). This CDR3 contains 14 residues. The CDR3 DNA sequence: TGTGCCAGCAGGTCGGGGCTAGAGCGAAACACCATATATTTT. Translation gives CASRSGLERNTIYF.

This rearrangement joins TRBV29-1 to TRBJ2-1; D is unresolved. Germline V lookup: CDR1 SQVTM, CDR2 ANQGSEA. The CDR3 is 12 amino acids. Trimming removed 4 bases from V and 9 bases from J, with 13 bases in between. CDR3 sequence (DNA): TGCAGCGTTGTGGCGGCGGACGGTGAGCAGTTCTTC. Translation: CSVVAADGEQFF.

The CDR3 region has the DNA TGCAGTGCTAGAGATACGGGGGCCTATGGCTACACCTTC. Protein: CSARDTGAYGYTF. The chain couples TRBV20-1 to TRBJ1-2, with D perhaps TRBD1 (6 bases). CDR3 length equals 13 residues. The V gene lost 0 bases and the J gene lost 4 bases, with 9 bases spanning the gap. From germline, CDR1 is DFQATT and CDR2 SNEGSKA (reference sequence).

CDR3 sequence: CSVRKGGSMVETQYF. The CDR3 nucleotides are TGCAGCGTCCGGAAAGGAGGTTCCATGGTGGAGACCCAGTACTTC. The genes are TRBV29-1 and TRBJ2-5; maybe TRBD2 (5 bases). V dropped 6 bases and J dropped 5 bases, with 22 bases sitting between them. Germline values: CDR1 SQVTM, CDR2 ANQGSEA. The CDR3 is 15 residues long.

The rearrangement joins TRBV4-1 to TRBJ2-5, with 8 nucleotides matching TRBD2. The CDR3 is 17 amino acids. Trimming cost V 1 base and J 5 bases; bases outside gene matches: 12. The germline V gene encodes CDR1 MGHRA and CDR2 YSYEKL. The CDR3 loop is CASSQVPRGGRKETQYF. In DNA, the CDR3 is TGCGCCAGCAGCCAAGTCCCGAGGGGCGGGAGGAAGGAGACCCAGTACTTC.

A word on this clonotype: A read error may explain this, as a much larger clone is one base away. This sequence joins TRBV3-1 and TRBJ2-1, with TRBD2 as a possible D gene (5 bases). Germline loops: CDR1 LGHDT, CDR2 YNNKEL (reference sequence). There are 18 residues in the CDR3. DNA of the CDR3: TGTGCCACCAGCCAAGGCGTTACAAGGACTCTACGGGTCAATGAGCAGTTCTTC. Amino acids: CATSQGVTRTLRVNEQFF.

The chain has TRBV20-1 and TRBJ2-7; unclear D gene. This CDR3 has 13 amino acids. Per germline, CDR1 DFQATT and CDR2 SNEGSKA (reference sequence). Trimming cost V 5 bases and J 3 bases, with 14 bases left between them. As DNA, the CDR3 is TGCAGTGCTCGGACCGCCAGCAGCTACGAGCAGTACTTC. This encodes CSARTASSYEQYF.

The chain employs TRBV21-1 and TRBJ2-7; the listed D gene, TRBD1, was not tested against the DNA. TRBV21-1 is flagged as a pseudogene. The CDR3 totals 17 residues. This chain's CDR3 is CASSKAHPGQASYEQYF. The CDR3 DNA reads TGTGCCAGCAGCAAAGCCCACCCGGGACAGGCTTCCTACGAGCAGTACTTC.

This clonotype was seen only a few times. The chain combines TRBV4-1 with TRBJ2-3, with 7 bases lining up with TRBD1. CDR3 length: 16 residues. Germline V gives CDR1 MGHRA, CDR2 YSYEKL. V lost 4 bases, J lost 6 bases, and 13 bases stayed unmatched. This CDR3 is CASSPTQGMPADTQYF. DNA of the CDR3: TGCGCCAGCAGCCCCACACAGGGGATGCCAGCGGATACGCAGTATTTT.

The CDR3: CASSRGLAGAGETQYF. The CDR3 coding sequence is TGCGCCAGCAGTCGCGGACTAGCGGGAGCAGGAGAGACCCAGTACTTC. This sequence joins TRBV10-1 and TRBJ2-5; 13 bases are a match to TRBD2. The CDR3 totals 16 residues. CDR1 and CDR2 from the germline V gene are WNHNN and SYGVQD (reference sequence). V trimming: 5 bases; J trimming: 4 bases; junction bases outside the gene matches: 7.

This clonotype was counted only a few times. This chain's CDR3 is CASSFPGGLVYNEQFF. The CDR3 DNA is TGTGCCAGCAGTTTCCCCGGCGGACTGGTCTACAATGAGCAGTTCTTC. V is TRBV6-5 and J is TRBJ2-1; D possibly corresponds to TRBD2 (5 bases). Germline CDR1 is MNHEY and CDR2 is SVGAGI. The CDR3 has 16 residues. The V gene lost 4 bases and the J gene lost 3 bases, with 16 bases spanning the gap.

At least ten counts were recorded for this clonotype. V usage is TRBV14 and J usage is TRBJ2-7, with 10 bases identical to TRBD2. The junction had 10 bases not matched to a gene; V was cut back by 5 bases and J by 6 bases. Per the germline V gene, CDR1 is SGHDN and CDR2 is FVKESK. This CDR3 comprises 15 residues. As DNA, the CDR3 is TGTGCCAGCAGCTCTCGCCTAGCGGGAGTAGGCGAGCAGTACTTC. Residues: CASSSRLAGVGEQYF.

The chain recombines TRBV5-1 with TRBJ1-1; D is unresolved. The CDR3 is made up of 14 amino acids. Trimming removed 5 bases at V and 5 bases at J, with 16 bases between. Germline assignment: CDR1 SGHRS and CDR2 YFSETQ. In DNA, the CDR3 is TGCGCCAGCAGATTCGGAGGGATCAAGACTGAAGCTTTCTTT. Protein product: CASRFGGIKTEAFF.

The rearrangement links TRBV19 to TRBJ2-7, with 12 positions matching TRBD2. This CDR3 has 14 amino acids. J lost 6 bases, V lost 5 bases, and 5 bases had no gene match. Germline CDR1 LNHDA, CDR2 SQIVND (reference sequence). This CDR3 reads CASSVLAGGSEQYF. DNA for the CDR3: TGTGCCAGTAGTGTACTAGCGGGAGGCTCCGAGCAGTACTTC. The full variable domain, with the rest looked up from reference TRBV19 and TRBJ2-7, is DGGITQSPKYLFRKEGQNVTLSCEQNLNHDAMYWYRQDPGQGLRLIYYSQIVNDFQKGDIAEGYSVSREKKESFPLTVTSAQKNPTAFYLCASSVLAGGSEQYFGPGTRLTVT.

The chain has TRBV29-1 and TRBJ1-2; the D gene is possibly TRBD1 (6 bases). The germline CDR1 and CDR2 sequences are SQVTM and ANQGSEA. The V end lost 6 bases, the J end lost 7 bases, and 21 bases lay between the germline ends. This CDR3 has 14 residues. The CDR3 is CSVGQVAEGPGYTF. As DNA, the CDR3 is TGCAGCGTGGGACAAGTCGCCGAGGGTCCTGGCTACACCTTC.

The V call is TRBV6-2 or TRBV6-3, the J call TRBJ2-3; the match to TRBD2 covers 11 bases. The CDR3 covers 17 residues. CDR1 and CDR2 (germline): MNHEY, SVGEGT. The junction had 7 bases not matched to a gene; V was cut back by 5 bases and J by 0 bases. CDR3 nucleotide sequence: TGTGCCAGCAGTAGACTAGCGGGAAACCCTAGCACAGATACGCAGTATTTT. It translates to CASSRLAGNPSTDTQYF.

The sample holds many counts of this clonotype. The chain recombines TRBV4-1 with TRBJ1-3, with unresolved D. CDR1 and CDR2 from the germline V gene are MGHRA and YSYEKL. V gave up 2 bases and J gave up 0 bases, with 8 bases separating them. The CDR3 covers 15 residues. The CDR3 nucleotides read TGCGCCAGCAGCCAAATTGACAACTCTGGAAACACCATATATTTT. It encodes CASSQIDNSGNTIYF.

This clonotype has a handful of counts. The chain's CDR3 is CASSLGENSYNEQFF. CDR3 nucleotides: TGCGCCAGCAGCTTAGGGGAGAATTCCTACAATGAGCAGTTCTTC. This chain links TRBV5-1 with TRBJ2-1, with D possibly called TRBD1 or TRBD2 (5 bases each). CDR1 and CDR2 (germline): SGHRS, YFSETQ. This CDR3 contains 15 residues. With 2 bases removed from V and 1 base from J, the gap between germline ends came to 10 bases.